This TCR beta chain was captured in a study of blood T cell repertoires in COVID-19. TCRdb's table, derived via immunoSEQ multiplex PCR, lists solely in-frame clones and lacks some. The repertoire consists of some 290,000 clones, with around 90% occurring once and the leading ten covering around 1%. The CDR3 spans 12 residues. Trimming took 4 bases from V and 0 from J, leaving 2 bases between them. The germline CDR1 and CDR2 sequences are LGHDT and YNNKEL (reference sequence). The J gene is TRBJ2-3, the V gene TRBV3-1 (or the pseudogene TRBV3-2); D call uncertain. This sequence was found in a woman in her thirties or forties with COVID-19, enrolled during active disease. The sample taken for sequencing was peripheral blood. The CDR3 here is CASSPSTDTQYF. The CDR3 bases are TGTGCCAGCAGCCCAAGCACAGATACGCAGTATTTT.